This is a list of T cell receptor beta chains from one sample in a study of human T cells and chemical hapten exposure. MiXCR, applied by TCRdb to the RACE reads, yields one record per CDR3 protein. The sample has 45,000 or so distinct CDR3 sequences, around 4.5% seen once. Sequences were obtained from whole blood. These receptors were taken from a human donor in good health. Some clones in this sample may be carry-over from other donors' samples. The CDR3 runs from the conserved cysteine through the conserved F or W. Fields, in order: clone size, D gene, J gene, V gene, CDR3 DNA, CDR3 protein. A D gene is named only where the DNA matches it firmly. Only part of the rows carry a size: once, few, many, or a class if the clone is expanded.

clone size: medium-sized; D gene: TRBD1; J gene: TRBJ1-6; V gene: TRBV20-1; CDR3 DNA: TGCAGTGCTAGAGCAATGGGGACAGGCCCCAGCTCCTATAATTCACCCCTCCACTTT; CDR3 protein: CSARAMGTGPSSYNSPLHF
clone size: few; D gene: -; J gene: TRBJ2-7; V gene: TRBV29-1; CDR3 DNA: TGCAGCGTTGCGGGCGGCCTTGGAAACTACGAGCAGTACTTC; CDR3 protein: CSVAGGLGNYEQYF
clone size: many; D gene: TRBD2; J gene: TRBJ2-3; V gene: TRBV20-1; CDR3 DNA: TGCAGTGCCTTTTGGACTAGCGGCTTCACAGATACGCAGTATTTT; CDR3 protein: CSAFWTSGFTDTQYF
clone size: few; D gene: -; J gene: TRBJ2-3; V gene: TRBV12-3/TRBV12-4; CDR3 DNA: TGTGCCAGCGGGAGACTATCGTCCACAGATACGCAGTATTTT; CDR3 protein: CASGRLSSTDTQYF
clone size: many; D gene: TRBD1; J gene: TRBJ1-5; V gene: TRBV20-1; CDR3 DNA: TGCAGTGCTAGAGATTTTACAGGGGGCGGCAATCAGCCCCAGCATTTT; CDR3 protein: CSARDFTGGGNQPQHF
clone size: many; D gene: -; J gene: TRBJ1-1; V gene: TRBV6-1; CDR3 DNA: TGTGCCAGCAGTGAACAGGGTTCGTACACTGAAGCTTTCTTT; CDR3 protein: CASSEQGSYTEAFF
clone size: many; D gene: -; J gene: TRBJ2-5; V gene: TRBV6-1; CDR3 DNA: TGTGCCAGCAGTGGGACCTTTTGGGAGACCCAGTACTTC; CDR3 protein: CASSGTFWETQYF
clone size: many; D gene: -; J gene: TRBJ2-5; V gene: TRBV7-9; CDR3 DNA: TGTGCCAGCAGCTTATACGGGAAGGGGGAGACCCAGTACTTC; CDR3 protein: CASSLYGKGETQYF
clone size: many; D gene: TRBD2; J gene: TRBJ2-3; V gene: TRBV28; CDR3 DNA: TGTGCCAGCAGTCCTATAGCGGGAGGAGGGGCCCCTCGCACAGATACGCAGTATTTT; CDR3 protein: CASSPIAGGGAPRTDTQYF
clone size: -; D gene: -; J gene: TRBJ2-6; V gene: TRBV16; CDR3 DNA: TGTGCCAGCAGCCCCGGATCCGCTGGGGCCAACGTCCTGACTTTC; CDR3 protein: CASSPGSAGANVLTF
clone size: -; D gene: -; J gene: TRBJ2-7; V gene: TRBV5-1; CDR3 DNA: TGCGCCAGCAGCTTGGAGCCACCGCCCTACGAGCAGTACTTC; CDR3 protein: CASSLEPPPYEQYF
clone size: -; D gene: TRBD2; J gene: TRBJ2-7; V gene: TRBV7-9; CDR3 DNA: TGTGCCAGCAGCTCTTTTAGCGGGAGCTCTTACGAGCAGTACTTC; CDR3 protein: CASSSFSGSSYEQYF